What follows are 15 T cell receptor beta chains derived from one specimen sequenced in a study of blood T cells in healthy people across ages. A second PCR, run for roughly 7 to 12 cycles, used a sample-barcoded 5' primer plus a J-beta primer mix. TCRdb called the 5' RACE reads again in MiXCR, with one record for every CDR3 protein. The sample records some 1.8 million distinct CDR3 sequences, roughly two fifths being singletons. Sequencing was performed on blood. These receptors originate from a human donor in good health.

This clonotype was detected a few times. V is TRBV4-3 and J is TRBJ1-6, with 7 positions matching TRBD1. Germline CDR1 LGHNA, CDR2 YSLEER. The ends lost 6 bases at V and 9 bases at J; junction bases unmatched: 8. The CDR3 spans 14 residues. CDR3 sequence reads: CASRPDRESSPLHF. CDR3 coding DNA: TGCGCCAGCAGACCAGACAGGGAAAGTTCACCCCTCCACTTT.

V usage is TRBV12-3 or TRBV12-4 and J usage is TRBJ2-1; D gene unclear. The CDR3 runs 15 residues. Trimming left V 6 bases short and J 3 bases short, with 15 bases between. The CDR3 DNA is TGTGCCAGCAGCCACCGGGCCTTTTACTACAATGAGCAGTTCTTC. Protein product: CASSHRAFYYNEQFF.

This clonotype occurred a few times. The chain links TRBV4-1 to TRBJ2-1; 15 nucleotides align to TRBD2. In germline, CDR1 is MGHRA, CDR2 YSYEKL. Trimming at V came to 4 bases and at J to 3 bases, leaving 4 bases not matched to a gene. The CDR3 sequence is 17 residues long. The CDR3, as DNA: TGCGCCAGCAGCCGTGGGACTAGCGGGGGGTACTACAATGAGCAGTTCTTC. Translating it yields CASSRGTSGGYYNEQFF.

Remarks on this clonotype: Compared with germline, one end of the junction differs, possibly owing to a read error. The J gene is TRBJ1-2, the V gene TRBV7-2; perhaps TRBD1 as D (5 bases). This CDR3 spans 19 amino acids. Germline loops: CDR1 SGHTA, CDR2 FQGNSA. CDR3 sequence (DNA): TGTGCCAGCAGCTTGGGGACGAGGGAGGGATCCCCCTCTTACTATGGTTACACCTTC. It translates to CASSLGTREGSPSYYGYTF.

This chain uses TRBV28 with TRBJ2-4; 8 nucleotides match TRBD1. Per germline, CDR1 MDHEN and CDR2 SYDVKM. V dropped 5 bases and J dropped 2; count of bases not matched to a gene: 8. This CDR3 spans 16 amino acids. The CDR3 loop reads CASSPLGQGPKNIQYF. The CDR3 coding sequence is TGTGCCAGCAGTCCACTAGGACAGGGACCCAAAAACATTCAGTACTTC.

This clonotype was observed a handful of times. The rearrangement links TRBV7-9 to TRBJ1-2; the D gene is possibly TRBD1 (5 bases). The germline V gene has CDR1 SEHNR and CDR2 FQNEAQ (reference sequence). The CDR3 length is 15 residues. Trimming took off 5 bases at V and 4 bases at J, with 17 bases between the two ends. CDR3 amino acids: CASSRTLGSGYGYTF. CDR3 sequence (DNA): TGTGCCAGCAGCCGGACACTAGGCTCAGGCTATGGCTACACCTTC.

In this sample, this clonotype turned up many times. The chain combines TRBV29-1 with TRBJ2-4, with a weak D call TRBD2 (6 bases). The V gene lost 6 bases and the J gene lost 1 base, with 22 bases spanning the gap. The CDR3 sequence is 17 residues long. CDR1 and CDR2 (germline): SQVTM, ANQGSEA. The CDR3 sequence is CSVGRLLNKIAKNIQYF. DNA of the CDR3: TGCAGCGTGGGGAGGCTTTTGAACAAGATCGCCAAAAACATTCAGTACTTC.

This clonotype was counted only a few times. The chain combines TRBV6-1 with TRBJ2-7, with 7 bases identical to TRBD1. Germline V gene sequence: CDR1 MNHNS, CDR2 SASEGT. The ends lost 1 base at V and 5 bases at J; junction bases unmatched: 5. The CDR3 spans 14 residues. The CDR3 is CASSEGGGNNEQYF. The CDR3 DNA follows: TGTGCCAGCAGTGAAGGAGGGGGCAACAACGAGCAGTACTTC.

The table lists this clonotype with a few counts. The gene calls are TRBV20-1 and TRBJ2-6; 7 nucleotides agree with TRBD1. Germline CDR1 DFQATT, CDR2 SNEGSKA (reference sequence). CDR3 length: 14 residues. Trimming at V came to 6 bases and at J to 2 bases, leaving 4 bases not matched to a gene. CDR3 DNA sequence: TGCAGTGCCTCAAGGGGGCCTGGGGCCAACGTCCTGACTTTC. Its protein product is CSASRGPGANVLTF.

As concerns this clonotype: Being one base from a much bigger clone, this may be a read error. The chain's CDR3 is CSARPPLQGGDTQYF. The CDR3 DNA sequence: TGCAGTGCTAGGCCCCCCCTGCAGGGAGGGGATACGCAGTATTTT. The chain combines TRBV20-1 with TRBJ2-3; 7 bases align to TRBD2. The CDR3 is 15 residues long. CDR1 DFQATT and CDR2 SNEGSKA come from the germline V gene (reference sequence). J was trimmed by 6 bases and V by 3 bases; bases with no gene match: 12.

The chain has TRBV4-3 and TRBJ2-1; tentative D call: TRBD1 (5 bases). Germline V gene sequence: CDR1 LGHNA, CDR2 YSLEER. This CDR3 is 16 amino acids long. Trimming took 0 bases from V and 4 from J, leaving 13 bases between them. Here the CDR3 reads CASSQDREGRYNEQFF. The CDR3 DNA follows: TGCGCCAGCAGCCAAGACAGGGAAGGTCGGTACAATGAGCAGTTCTTC.

J is TRBJ1-5 and V is TRBV6-2 or TRBV6-3, with 9 bases matching TRBD1. The CDR3 runs to 15 residues. V was pared by 6 bases and J by 7 bases, with 10 bases of the junction left unmatched. Germline V lookup: CDR1 MNHEY, CDR2 SVGEGT. For the CDR3, the DNA is TGTGCCAGCAGAAAAATTACAGGGGGCGACCAGCCCCAGCATTTT. Translated, it gives CASRKITGGDQPQHF.

As concerns this clonotype: The junction shows a germline mismatch at one end, possibly a read error. The chain is built from TRBV27 and TRBJ1-5; D not certain. Germline values: CDR1 MNHEY, CDR2 SMNVEV (reference sequence). The CDR3 extends over 13 amino acids. CDR3 region: CAGSLTWSQPQHF. The CDR3 region has the DNA TGTGCCGGCAGCCTAACTTGGAGTCAGCCCCAGCATTTT.

The rearrangement joins TRBV20-1 to TRBJ1-2; no clear D gene. There are 13 residues in the CDR3. CDR1 and CDR2 (germline): DFQATT, SNEGSKA (reference sequence). Trimming removed 3 bases from V and 0 bases from J, with 8 bases in between. The CDR3 bases are TGCAGTGCTAGTCGCTTGGCTAACTATGGCTACACCTTC. This codes for CSASRLANYGYTF.

V gene TRBV27 combines with J gene TRBJ2-7; 7 nucleotides align to TRBD1. CDR1 is MNHEY, CDR2 SMNVEV, per germline (reference sequence). After removal of 8 bases from V and 5 bases from J, the junction contained 15 bases not matched to a gene. The CDR3 extends over 15 amino acids. For the CDR3, the DNA is TGTGCCAGCCTCCGACAGGGAAGATTGTCGGACGAGCAGTACTTC. As protein: CASLRQGRLSDEQYF.